This TCR beta chain was sequenced in a study of shared clonotypes between healthy human individuals (dated by TCRdb to 2018 to 2021). With regard to the full study: The cohort comprised a couple of women and three men aged 18 to 49 years. For each donor, CD4 naive and CD4 memory were each given three plates, CD8 naive was given two plates, and CD8 memory was given one plate. To estimate repertoire size and how much clonotypes are shared between individuals, the study performed deep sequencing of blood TCR repertoires from roughly five healthy adults. To increase sequencing depth and limit assay-specific biases, different laboratories used diverse techniques to prepare libraries and sequence TCR repertoires. Leukapheresis yielded between about 0.9 and 10 billion PBMCs per donor. The study at large found these results: Larger estimated clonotype richness was generally found for naive subsets than for memory subsets. Clonotypes shared by all four sorted-subset donors showed higher generation probabilities than non-shared clonotypes. Pairwise subsampling led to the expectation that sequencing depth would affect the degree of clonotype sharing among donors. Because the study included a small number of donors, the genetic and exposure-history diversity represented was limited. When several donors were compared, the shared fraction of clonotypes was about 5.4% for naive CD4, about 4% for naive CD8, about 2.4% for memory CD4, and 0.4% for memory CD8. Sampling was restricted to blood, and TCR repertoires in tissues likely differ from the TCR repertoires found in blood. Incomplete sequencing was indicated by rarefaction of sorted-subset datasets, despite the large sequencing depth.

CD8 naive samples consisted of CD45RO-negative cells that were positively selected for CCR7, yielding a CD45RA+CCR7+ population without TemRA cells. The donors were healthy, HIV-negative adults with no recently reported acute infections or vaccinations. Every donor was a Caucasian adult living in Nashville, Tennessee, USA. Blood was collected by leukapheresis, and PBMCs were isolated by Ficoll-Histopaque density gradient centrifugation and then cryopreserved in liquid nitrogen vapor phase. Analytical flow cytometry was used to check the purity and quantity of each magnetically sorted T cell population. From each sorted fraction, genomic DNA was isolated and quantified by UV absorbance on a Nanodrop 2000c. Cut back by 0 bases and 6 bases, the V and J ends lie 8 bases apart. CDR3 length: 13 amino acids, cysteine to phenylalanine. Of all the DNA, just the CDR3 is kept, 39 bases in frame from base 1. The germline V gene gives CDR1 as LGHNA and CDR2 as YSLEER.

Note on this clone: The antigen this receptor binds is unknown. No much larger clone exists at a distance of one base, and base qualities are not known.

Using the deep immunoSEQ assay, multiplex PCR amplified TCR CDR3 regions from genomic DNA. Genomic DNA extracted from each cell subset was distributed evenly over all wells of several immunoSEQ 96-well plates, and each plate served as one replicate. For sorted subsets, each replicate PCR was loaded with about 200 ng genomic DNA, equivalent to 30,000 or so T cell genomes. Purified libraries were quantified with a Qubit 3.0 fluorometer, sized on a Bioanalyzer 2100, and re-quantified with the KAPA Library Quantification kit. Every immunoSEQ 96-well plate was sequenced on a dedicated single-read 150-cycle Illumina NextSeq 550 flow cell. The paper's processing steps were these. The immunoSEQ output contained only junctional sequences without quality scores, so filtering could not match that applied to full-length reads. To assign V/J genes and CDR3, sequences were annotated using PyIR, a Python wrapper for IgBLAST v1.9, with IMGT germline references. Reads with weak V/J assignments (E-value above 1e-6), missing CDR3, stop codons, out-of-frame junctions, or ambiguous translated residues were removed. V3J clonotypes were defined as sequences sharing the same inferred V gene, J gene, and CDR3 amino acid sequence. The percentage overlap between two repertoires was calculated by dividing the number of shared unique clonotypes by the size of the smaller repertoire. Repertoire richness was assessed with RTK rarefaction, the Chao1 estimator, and Recon v2.1 estimates of unobserved clonotypes. Generation probabilities for all TCRbeta clonotypes obtained by the gDNA method from a handful of donors were computed using OLGA. Held by TCRdb, this immuneACCESS table contains in-frame sequences only and omits some clones. Under half of the omission traces to an unresolved V gene where checked; the cause of the rest is unknown. V, J and clone size were drawn from that table, and D and trimming were deduced from the DNA. The sample includes millions of clones, with around 96% observed a single time. The ten largest clones add up to about 1.1% of the sample.

This TCR was sampled from a man between 18 and 35 years old in good health. The chain is made from TRBV4-3 and TRBJ1-2; TRBD1 is perhaps the D gene, given 6 matching bases. Input material: naive CD8+ T cells sorted from blood. The cell subset or site label here, explained by the study, means: CD45RA+CCR7+. The DNA reads as follows: TGCGCCAGCAGCCAAGAAGGGGGGCATGGCTACACCTTC. Translation gives CASSQEGGHGYTF.